This T cell receptor (beta chain) was profiled in a study of T-cell memory formation after mild COVID-19. Constant-segment primers were used for 5'RACE, and the resulting TCR alpha and TCR beta cDNA libraries carried sample barcodes and UMIs. TCRdb re-called the 5' RACE reads through MiXCR, storing one row per CDR3 protein. The sample contains 250,000 or so distinct CDR3 sequences, roughly 18% of which appear only once. Sequencing input: PBMCs or a T cell subset sorted from them (not recorded which). This receptor was obtained from a man between 18 and 29 years old who had mild COVID-19 (a few samples of this study predate the infection). Cell type and time point are not known.

The CDR3 region has the DNA TGTGCCAGCAGCCAACGCGCTAGCGGGGTTACAGATACGCAGTATTTT. It is translated as CASSQRASGVTDTQYF. This chain links TRBV3-1 with TRBJ2-3; 9 bases match TRBD2. The ends lost 2 bases at V and 3 bases at J; junction bases unmatched: 6. CDR3 length equals 16 residues. Germline CDR1 reads LGHDT; CDR2 reads YNNKEL (reference sequence).